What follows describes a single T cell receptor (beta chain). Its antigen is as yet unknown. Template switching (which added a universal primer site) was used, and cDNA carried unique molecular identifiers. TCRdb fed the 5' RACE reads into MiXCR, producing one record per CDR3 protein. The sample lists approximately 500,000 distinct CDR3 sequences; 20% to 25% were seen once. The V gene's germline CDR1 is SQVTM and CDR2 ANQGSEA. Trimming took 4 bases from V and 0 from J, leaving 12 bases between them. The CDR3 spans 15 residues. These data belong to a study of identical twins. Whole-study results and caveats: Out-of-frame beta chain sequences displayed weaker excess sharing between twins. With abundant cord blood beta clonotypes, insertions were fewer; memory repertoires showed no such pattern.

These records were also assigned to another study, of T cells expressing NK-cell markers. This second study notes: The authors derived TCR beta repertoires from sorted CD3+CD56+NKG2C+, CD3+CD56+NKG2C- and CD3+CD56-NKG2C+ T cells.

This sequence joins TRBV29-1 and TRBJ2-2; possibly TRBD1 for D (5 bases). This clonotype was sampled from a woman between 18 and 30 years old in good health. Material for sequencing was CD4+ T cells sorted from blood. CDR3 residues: CSVGRQPSNTGELFF. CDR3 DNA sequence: TGCAGCGTTGGGCGACAGCCTTCGAACACCGGGGAGCTGTTTTTT.